The TCR beta chain described here comes from a study of T cells in Graves' hyperthyroidism and ophthalmopathy. Absent ophthalmopathy progression within 18 months defined stable Graves' hyperthyroidism. Newly diagnosed hyperthyroidism, duration under 2 months, in patients aged 18 to 65. Not enrolled were patients with uncontrolled infection, other autoimmune disease, pregnancy or lactation. The PBMCs were sourced from fresh peripheral blood (approximately 9.6 ml). It was RNA transcripts that yielded the amplified TCR beta CDR3 regions. Using the HTBI primer set, a first-round RT-PCR was run on the TCR CDR3. TCRdb re-called the multiplex PCR reads with MiXCR, one entry per CDR3 protein. Seen here are hundreds of thousands of distinct CDR3 sequences, about 14% observed once, and the top ten hold more than 8.5%. The receptor's source is a woman younger than 35 with Graves' hyperthyroidism. Material for sequencing was blood.

The CDR3 region has the DNA TGTGCCAGCTCACTTGGTAACACCCGTTGGTCTAGCGGGAGGGCCGTCCCCGTGCACGAGCAGTACTTC. Protein: CASSLGNTRWSSGRAVPVHEQYF. This chain uses TRBV6-1 with TRBJ2-7; 12 positions match TRBD2. CDR1 and CDR2 (germline): MNHNS, SASEGT. The V segment lost 8 bases and the J segment 5 bases; nucleotides outside the gene matches: 34. The CDR3 covers 23 residues.